A single TCR beta chain is shown here with its context. The antigen is not known. Using immunoSEQ multiplex PCR, the repertoire was profiled, and TCRdb retains in-frame clones only, with some absent. This sample carries some 44,000 clones, roughly nine tenths of them seen once, and the ten largest clones take about 4.5%. The data stem from a study of OX40 agonist ivuxolimab in advanced cancers. Per the germline V gene, CDR1 is GTSNPN and CDR2 is SVGIG (reference sequence). CDR3 size: 13 residues. Trimming cost V 0 bases and J 4 bases, with 6 bases left between them. Study outcomes and limitations: CD4+ and CD8+ T cells in blood underwent clonal expansion by week 6 at 0.1 to 3.0 mg/kg. Several nonresponders also turned out to have low normalized T-cell clonal expansion.

Exclusion of a patient followed from autoimmune disease history or systemic immunosuppression. V usage is TRBV30 and J usage is TRBJ2-2; D not certain. The TCR was taken from an adult with an advanced solid tumor such as melanoma, head and neck, liver or kidney cancer. The sample was CD4+ or CD8+ T cells sorted from blood, taken in a trial of the OX40 agonist ivuxolimab. This CDR3 is CAWSVLSTGELFF. The CDR3, as DNA: TGTGCCTGGAGTGTACTTAGCACCGGGGAGCTGTTTTTT.